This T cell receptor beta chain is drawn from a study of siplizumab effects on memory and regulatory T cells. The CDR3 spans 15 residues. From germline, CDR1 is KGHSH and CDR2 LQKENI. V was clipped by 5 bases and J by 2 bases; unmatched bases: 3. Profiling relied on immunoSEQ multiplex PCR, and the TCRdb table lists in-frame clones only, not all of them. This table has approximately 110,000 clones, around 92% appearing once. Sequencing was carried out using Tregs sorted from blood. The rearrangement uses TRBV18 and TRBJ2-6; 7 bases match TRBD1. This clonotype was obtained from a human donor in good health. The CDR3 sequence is CASSSTGAGANVLTF. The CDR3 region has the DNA TGTGCCAGCTCATCCACAGGGGCTGGGGCCAACGTCCTGACTTTC.